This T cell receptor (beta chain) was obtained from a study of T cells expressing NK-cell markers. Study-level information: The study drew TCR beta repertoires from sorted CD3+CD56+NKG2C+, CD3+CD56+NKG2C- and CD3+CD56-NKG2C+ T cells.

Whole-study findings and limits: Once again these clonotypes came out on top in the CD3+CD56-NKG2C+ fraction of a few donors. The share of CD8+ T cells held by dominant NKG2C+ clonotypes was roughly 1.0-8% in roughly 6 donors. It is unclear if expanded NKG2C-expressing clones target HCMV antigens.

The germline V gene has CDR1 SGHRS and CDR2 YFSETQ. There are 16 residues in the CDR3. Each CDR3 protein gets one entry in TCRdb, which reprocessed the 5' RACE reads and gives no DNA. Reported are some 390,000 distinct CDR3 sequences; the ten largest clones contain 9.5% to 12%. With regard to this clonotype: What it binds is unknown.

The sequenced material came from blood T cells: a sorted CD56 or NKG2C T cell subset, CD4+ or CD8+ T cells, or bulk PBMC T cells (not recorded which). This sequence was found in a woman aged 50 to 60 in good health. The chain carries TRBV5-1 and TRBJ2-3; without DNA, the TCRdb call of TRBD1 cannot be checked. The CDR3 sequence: CASSLGTGSFSDTQYF.